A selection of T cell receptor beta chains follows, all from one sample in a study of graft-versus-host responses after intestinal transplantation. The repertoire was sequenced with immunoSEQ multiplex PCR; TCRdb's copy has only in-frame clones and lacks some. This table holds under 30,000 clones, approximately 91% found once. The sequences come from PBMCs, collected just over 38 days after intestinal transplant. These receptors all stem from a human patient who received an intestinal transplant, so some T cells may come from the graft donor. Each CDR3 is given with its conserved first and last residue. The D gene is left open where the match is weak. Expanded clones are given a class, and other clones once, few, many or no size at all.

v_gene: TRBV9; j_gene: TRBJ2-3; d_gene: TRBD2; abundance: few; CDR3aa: CASSPGTSGFTDTQYF; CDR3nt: TGTGCCAGCAGCCCAGGGACTAGCGGCTTCACAGATACGCAGTATTTT
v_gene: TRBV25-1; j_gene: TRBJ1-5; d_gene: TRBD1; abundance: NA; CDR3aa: CASSQGTGGSQPQHF; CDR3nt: TGTGCCAGCAGCCAAGGGACAGGGGGCAGTCAGCCCCAGCATTTT
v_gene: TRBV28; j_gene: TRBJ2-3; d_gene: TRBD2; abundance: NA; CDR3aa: CASSFPLAGDTDTQYF; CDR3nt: TGTGCCAGCAGTTTTCCCCTAGCGGGAGACACAGATACGCAGTATTTT
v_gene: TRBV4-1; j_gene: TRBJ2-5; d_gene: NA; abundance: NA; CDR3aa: CASSRGQDQETQYF; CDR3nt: TGCGCCAGCAGCCGAGGACAAGACCAAGAGACCCAGTACTTC
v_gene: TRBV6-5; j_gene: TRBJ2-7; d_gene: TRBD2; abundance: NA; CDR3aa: CASSHSGRGYEQYF; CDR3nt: TGTGCCAGCAGTCATAGCGGGAGGGGGTACGAGCAGTACTTC
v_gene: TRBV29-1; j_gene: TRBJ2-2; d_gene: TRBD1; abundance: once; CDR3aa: CSVEEEGTEEHRGAVF; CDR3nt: TGCAGCGTTGAAGAAGAGGGGACAGAGGAACACCGGGGAGCTGTTTTT
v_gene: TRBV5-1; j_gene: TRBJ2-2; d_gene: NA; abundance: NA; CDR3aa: CASSMTGDLGGELFF; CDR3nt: TGCGCCAGCAGCATGACCGGCGACCTGGGGGGGGAGCTGTTTTTT
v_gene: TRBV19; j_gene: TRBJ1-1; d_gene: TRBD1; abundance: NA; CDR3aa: CASRTGPTEAFF; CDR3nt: TGTGCCAGTAGGACAGGGCCCACTGAAGCTTTCTTT
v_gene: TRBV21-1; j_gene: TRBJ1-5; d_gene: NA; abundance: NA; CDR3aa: CANYGQGGPQPQHF; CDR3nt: TGTGCCAATTACGGACAGGGAGGCCCTCAGCCCCAGCATTTT
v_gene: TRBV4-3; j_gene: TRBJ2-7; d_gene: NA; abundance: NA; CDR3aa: CASSQYQGPSYEQYF; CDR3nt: TGCGCCAGCAGCCAATATCAGGGACCCTCCTACGAGCAGTACTTC
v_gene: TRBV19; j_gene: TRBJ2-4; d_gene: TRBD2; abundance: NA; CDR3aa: CASTALAGLAKNIQYF; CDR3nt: TGTGCCAGTACCGCGTTAGCGGGACTAGCCAAAAACATTCAGTACTTC
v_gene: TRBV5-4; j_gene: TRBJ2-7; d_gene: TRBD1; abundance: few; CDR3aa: CASSRDSYEQYF; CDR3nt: TGTGCCAGCAGCCGGGACAGCTACGAGCAGTACTTC
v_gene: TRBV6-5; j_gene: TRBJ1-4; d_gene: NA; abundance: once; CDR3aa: CASSYSRGNEKLFF; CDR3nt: TGTGCCAGCAGTTACTCGAGGGGAAATGAAAAACTGTTTTTT
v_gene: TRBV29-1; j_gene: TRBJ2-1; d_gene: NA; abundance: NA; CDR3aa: CSVFFPFKRAQFF; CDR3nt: TGCAGCGTTTTTTTCCCCTTTAAACGGGCTCAGTTCTTC
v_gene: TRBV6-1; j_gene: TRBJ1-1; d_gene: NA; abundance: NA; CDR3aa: CASKSTGWNTEAFF; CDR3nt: TGTGCCAGCAAATCGACAGGCTGGAACACTGAAGCTTTCTTT
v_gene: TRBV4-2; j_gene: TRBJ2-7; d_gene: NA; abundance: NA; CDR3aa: CASSLTGRLSYEQYF; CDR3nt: TGTGCCAGCAGCCTCACAGGAAGGCTTAGCTACGAGCAGTACTTC
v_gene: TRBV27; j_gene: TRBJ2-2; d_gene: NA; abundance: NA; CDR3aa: CASSSTGGGPDTGELFF; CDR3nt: TGTGCCAGCAGTTCGACGGGTGGGGGGCCGGACACCGGGGAGCTGTTTTTT
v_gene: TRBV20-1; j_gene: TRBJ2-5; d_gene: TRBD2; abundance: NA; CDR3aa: CSARDLGLGYF; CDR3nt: TGCAGTGCTAGGGATCTCGGACTAGGATACTTC
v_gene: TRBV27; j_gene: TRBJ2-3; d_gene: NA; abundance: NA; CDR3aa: CASSPIGTLTDTQYF; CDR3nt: TGTGCCAGCAGCCCAATAGGGACATTAACAGATACGCAGTATTTT
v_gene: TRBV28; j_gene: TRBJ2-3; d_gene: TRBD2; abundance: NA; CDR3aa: CASSRLAGPVSTDTQYF; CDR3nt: TGTGCCAGCAGTAGACTAGCGGGACCGGTTAGCACAGATACGCAGTATTTT
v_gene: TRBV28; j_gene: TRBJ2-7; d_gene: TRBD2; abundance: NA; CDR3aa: CASSSGLAGYEQYF; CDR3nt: TGTGCCAGCAGTTCGGGACTAGCTGGCTACGAGCAGTACTTC
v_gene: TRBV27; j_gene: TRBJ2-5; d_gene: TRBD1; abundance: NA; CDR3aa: CARGQGARSETQYF; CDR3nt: TGTGCCAGGGGACAGGGGGCGAGGTCAGAGACCCAGTACTTC
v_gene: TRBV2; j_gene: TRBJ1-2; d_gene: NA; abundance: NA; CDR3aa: CASSDAGGYGYTF; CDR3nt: TGTGCCAGCAGTGATGCAGGCGGCTATGGCTACACCTTC
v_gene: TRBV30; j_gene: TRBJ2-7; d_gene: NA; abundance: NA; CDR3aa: CAWSYRQGGSYEQYF; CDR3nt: TGTGCCTGGAGTTACCGACAGGGAGGCTCCTACGAGCAGTACTTC
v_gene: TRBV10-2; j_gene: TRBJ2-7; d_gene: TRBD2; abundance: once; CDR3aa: CASRDPGLGSGYEQYF; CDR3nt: TGCGCCAGCAGGGATCCGGGACTAGGATCCGGCTACGAGCAGTACTTC
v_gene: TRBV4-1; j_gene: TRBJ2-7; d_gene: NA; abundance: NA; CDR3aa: CASSQVIPAPYEQYF; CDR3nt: TGCGCCAGCAGCCAAGTTATTCCGGCCCCCTACGAGCAGTACTTC
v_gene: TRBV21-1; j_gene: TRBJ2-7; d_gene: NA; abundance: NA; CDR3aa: CASMGPYYEQYF; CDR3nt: TGTGCCAGCATGGGACCCTACTACGAGCAGTACTTC
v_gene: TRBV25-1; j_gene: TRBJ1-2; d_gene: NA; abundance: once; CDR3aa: CASRRRWGDYGYTF; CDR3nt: TGTGCCAGCAGGCGCCGATGGGGGGACTATGGCTACACCTTC
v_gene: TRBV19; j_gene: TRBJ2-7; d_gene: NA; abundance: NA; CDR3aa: CASSIMTVPTYEQYF; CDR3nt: TGTGCCAGTAGTATAATGACAGTGCCGACCTACGAGCAGTACTTC
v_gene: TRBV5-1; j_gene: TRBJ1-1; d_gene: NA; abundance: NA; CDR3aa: CASSFTRENTEAFF; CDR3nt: TGCGCCAGCAGCTTCACTCGAGAGAACACTGAAGCTTTCTTT
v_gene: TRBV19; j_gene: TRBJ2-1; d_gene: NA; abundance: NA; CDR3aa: CASSTISPPIEEGGTNEQFF; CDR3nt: TGTGCCAGTAGTACTATTAGTCCCCCAATCGAGGAGGGAGGAACGAATGAGCAGTTCTTC
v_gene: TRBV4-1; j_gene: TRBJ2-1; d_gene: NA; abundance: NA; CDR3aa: CASSQVYTLSSYNEQFF; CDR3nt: TGCGCCAGCAGCCAAGTTTACACCTTAAGCTCCTACAATGAGCAGTTCTTC
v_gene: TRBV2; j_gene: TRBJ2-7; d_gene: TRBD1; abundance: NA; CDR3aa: CASRADRGTYEQYF; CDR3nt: TGTGCCAGCCGGGCGGACAGGGGAACATACGAGCAGTACTTC
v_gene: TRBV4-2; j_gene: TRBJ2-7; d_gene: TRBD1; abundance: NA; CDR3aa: CASSATTGGSYEQYF; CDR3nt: TGTGCCAGCAGCGCAACGACAGGGGGATCCTACGAGCAGTACTTC
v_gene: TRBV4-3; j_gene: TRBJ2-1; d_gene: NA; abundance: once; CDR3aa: CASSQGPRDRSEQFF; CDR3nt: TGCGCCAGCAGCCAAGGGCCCAGGGACCGGTCGGAGCAGTTCTTC
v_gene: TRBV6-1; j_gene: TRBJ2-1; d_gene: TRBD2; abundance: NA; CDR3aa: CASSELAGGYNEQFF; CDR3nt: TGTGCCAGCAGTGAACTAGCGGGAGGGTACAATGAGCAGTTCTTC
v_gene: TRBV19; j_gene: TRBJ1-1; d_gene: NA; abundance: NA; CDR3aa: CASTLLWTVENTEAFF; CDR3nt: TGTGCCAGTACTTTACTATGGACAGTAGAGAACACTGAAGCTTTCTTT
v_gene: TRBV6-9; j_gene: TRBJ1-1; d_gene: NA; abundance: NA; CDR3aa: CASSYGLDGNTEAFF; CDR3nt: TGTGCCAGCAGTTACGGTCTTGATGGGAACACTGAAGCTTTCTTT
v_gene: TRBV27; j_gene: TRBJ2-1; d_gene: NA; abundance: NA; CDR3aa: CASSLAGIHDEQFF; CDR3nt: TGTGCCAGCAGTTTAGCGGGAATCCACGATGAGCAGTTCTTC
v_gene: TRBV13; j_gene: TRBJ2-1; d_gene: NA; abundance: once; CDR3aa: CASLISGTYNEQFF; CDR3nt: TGTGCCAGCCTCATCTCAGGAACCTACAATGAGCAGTTCTTC
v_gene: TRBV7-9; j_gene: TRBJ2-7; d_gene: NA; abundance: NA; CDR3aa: CASSHVLGGREQYF; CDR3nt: TGTGCCAGCAGTCACGTCTTGGGCGGGCGGGAGCAGTACTTC
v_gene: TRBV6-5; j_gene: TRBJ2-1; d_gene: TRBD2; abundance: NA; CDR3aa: CASSYGRDEQFF; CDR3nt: TGTGCCAGCAGTTATGGGAGGGATGAGCAGTTCTTC
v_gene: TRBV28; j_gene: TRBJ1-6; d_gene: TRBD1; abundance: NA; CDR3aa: CASNRGYNSPLHF; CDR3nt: TGTGCCAGCAACAGGGGATATAATTCACCCCTCCACTTT
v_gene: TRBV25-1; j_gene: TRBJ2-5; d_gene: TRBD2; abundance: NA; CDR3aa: CATTGRGGETQYF; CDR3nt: TGTGCCACCACCGGCCGGGGGGGCGAGACCCAGTACTTC
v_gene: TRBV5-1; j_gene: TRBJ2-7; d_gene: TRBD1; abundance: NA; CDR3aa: CASSSGQGAGEQYF; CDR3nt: TGCGCCAGCAGCTCCGGACAGGGGGCGGGCGAGCAGTACTTC
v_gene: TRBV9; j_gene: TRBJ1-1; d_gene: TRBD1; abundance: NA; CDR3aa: CASSLVGGNTEAFF; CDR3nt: TGTGCCAGCAGCCTCGTAGGGGGCAACACTGAAGCTTTCTTT
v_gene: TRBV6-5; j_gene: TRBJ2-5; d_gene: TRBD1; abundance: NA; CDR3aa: CASRLQGAGETQYF; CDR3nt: TGTGCCAGCAGGTTACAGGGGGCAGGAGAGACCCAGTACTTC
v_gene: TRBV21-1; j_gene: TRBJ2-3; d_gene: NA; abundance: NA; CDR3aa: CASSKEGLAGVRETDTQYF; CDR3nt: TGTGCCAGCAGCAAAGAGGGACTAGCGGGAGTAAGGGAGACAGATACGCAGTATTTT
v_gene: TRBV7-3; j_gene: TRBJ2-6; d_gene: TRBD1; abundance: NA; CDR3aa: CASSSISGQAYSGANVLTF; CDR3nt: TGTGCCAGCAGCTCGATTTCGGGACAGGCCTACTCTGGGGCCAACGTCCTGACTTTC
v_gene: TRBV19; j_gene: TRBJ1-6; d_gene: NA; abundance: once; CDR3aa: CASSIIVTSPLHF; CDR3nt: TGTGCCAGTAGTATTATAGTGACTTCACCCCTCCACTTT